A single sample is the source of the 7 T cell receptor beta chains below, sequenced in a study of blood T cell repertoires in COVID-19. This table comes from immunoSEQ multiplex PCR, and its TCRdb copy is limited to in-frame clones, with some not included. The data show approximately 80,000 clones, 86% seen once. The sequenced material came from peripheral blood. These receptors were taken from a man between 45 and 60 years old with active COVID-19.

The V gene is TRBV9, the J gene TRBJ2-1; unclear D gene. The germline V gene encodes CDR1 SGDLS and CDR2 YYNGEE. The V end lost 0 bases, the J end lost 8 bases, and 12 bases lay between the germline ends. The CDR3 runs 14 residues. CDR3 sequence (DNA): TGTGCCAGCAGCGTAGATCCCCGTCTCGATGAGCAGTTCTTC. Translated: CASSVDPRLDEQFF.

The CDR3 DNA reads TGTGCCAGCAGTTTGGGAGGCGGGAGTGAGACCCAGTACTTC. Translation: CASSLGGGSETQYF. The chain links TRBV28 to TRBJ2-5; 7 nucleotides line up with TRBD2. The V segment lost 3 bases and the J segment 5 bases; nucleotides outside the gene matches: 6. Looked up from germline, CDR1 is MDHEN and CDR2 is SYDVKM. The CDR3 consists of 14 residues.

This clone was picked up one time. The chain employs TRBV19 and TRBJ1-4; TRBD1 matches at 8 bases. V dropped 7 bases and J dropped 8; count of bases not matched to a gene: 12. Germline V CDR1 and CDR2: LNHDA, SQIVND (reference sequence). The CDR3 is made up of 15 amino acids. CDR3 amino acids: CASTPGGAYGEKLFF. The CDR3 DNA sequence: TGTGCCAGTACCCCAGGGGGCGCTTATGGGGAAAAACTGTTTTTT.

In nucleotides, the CDR3 is TGCAGCGCTTATGGGACAGAGAACACTGAAGCTTTCTTT. It yields the protein CSAYGTENTEAFF. The chain recombines TRBV29-1 with TRBJ1-1, with 7 bases identical to TRBD1. The junction had 6 bases not matched to a gene; V was cut back by 7 bases and J by 1 base. Germline V gene sequence: CDR1 SQVTM, CDR2 ANQGSEA. CDR3 length: 13 residues.

The chain links TRBV5-4 to TRBJ2-7, with 13 bases matching TRBD2. In germline, CDR1 is SGHNT, CDR2 YYREEE (reference sequence). V was pared by 4 bases and J by 6 bases, with 7 bases of the junction left unmatched. The CDR3 spans 15 residues. CDR3 nucleotides: TGTGCCAGCAGCGCGACTAGCGGGGGGACCCTCGAGCAGTACTTC. Encoded protein: CASSATSGGTLEQYF.

This clone showed up just a few times. J is TRBJ1-1 and V is TRBV7-8, with D unclear. The CDR3 spans 13 residues. Trimming left V 5 bases short and J 1 base short, with 8 bases between. The germline CDR1 and CDR2 sequences are SGHVS and FQNEAQ. The CDR3 bases are TGTGCCAGCAGCATTACGGGGAACACTGAAGCTTTCTTT. It encodes CASSITGNTEAFF. Full variable domain (rest looked up from reference TRBV7-8 and TRBJ1-1): GAGVSQSPRYKVAKRGQDVALRCDPISGHVSLFWYQQALGQGPEFLTYFQNEAQLDKSGLPSDRFFAERPEGSVSTLKIQRTQQEDSAVYLCASSITGNTEAFFGQGTRLTVV.

The rearrangement uses TRBV7-2 and TRBJ2-3, with TRBD1 identical over 9 bases. Germline loops: CDR1 SGHTA, CDR2 FQGNSA. The CDR3 is 17 amino acids. With V trimmed by 3 bases and J by 4 bases, 11 bases remained unmatched. This CDR3 reads CASSFATGTGSADTQYF. The CDR3 DNA follows: TGTGCCAGCAGCTTCGCGACCGGGACAGGGAGCGCAGATACGCAGTATTTT.